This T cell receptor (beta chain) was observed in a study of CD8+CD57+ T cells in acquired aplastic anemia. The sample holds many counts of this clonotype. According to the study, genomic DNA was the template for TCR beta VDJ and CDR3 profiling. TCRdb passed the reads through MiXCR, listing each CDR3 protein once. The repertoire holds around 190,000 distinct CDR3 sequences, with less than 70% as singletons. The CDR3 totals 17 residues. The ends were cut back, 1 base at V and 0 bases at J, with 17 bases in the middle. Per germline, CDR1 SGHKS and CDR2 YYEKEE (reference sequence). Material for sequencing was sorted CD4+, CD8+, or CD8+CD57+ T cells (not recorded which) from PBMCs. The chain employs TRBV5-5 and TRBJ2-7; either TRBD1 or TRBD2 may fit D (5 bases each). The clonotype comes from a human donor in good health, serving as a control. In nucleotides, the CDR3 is TGTGCCAGCAGCTTGCTCACCGGGACGACCTACTCCTACGAGCAGTACTTC. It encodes CASSLLTGTTYSYEQYF.